The rows below give T cell receptor beta chains drawn from one sample of a study of cytomegalovirus exposure and HLA in healthy donors. Data came from immunoSEQ multiplex PCR; TCRdb stores just in-frame clones and leaves some out. The sample lists 150,000 to 200,000 clones, about 80% seen once, with about a tenth in the top ten. Sequencing input: PBMCs. These receptors came from a man between 18 and 29 years old in good health and CMV-seropositive. The CDR3 runs from the conserved cysteine through the conserved F or W. The order of the fields is clone size, J gene, V gene, D gene, CDR3 protein, CDR3 DNA. The D gene is left open where the match is weak. Some rows mark clone size as missing; the rest say once, few, many or name a class of expanded clone.

>.|TRBJ1-5|TRBV6-1|.
CASSEGQSTQHF
TGTGCCAGCAGTGAAGGACAGAGTACCCAGCATTTT
>.|TRBJ2-1|TRBV11-1|.
CASARPAGRYNEQFF
TGTGCCAGCGCACGACCCGCGGGGAGATACAATGAGCAGTTCTTC
>.|TRBJ1-2|TRBV10-3|.
CAISERGRDSHYGYTF
TGTGCCATCAGTGAGCGGGGGAGGGACTCGCACTATGGCTACACCTTC
>.|TRBJ2-7|TRBV10-1|.
CASSLGLSYEQYF
TGCGCCAGCAGCCTGGGGCTCTCCTACGAGCAGTACTTC
>.|TRBJ2-7|TRBV7-8|TRBD1
CASSPQGVAYEQYF
TGTGCCAGCAGCCCACAGGGGGTCGCCTACGAGCAGTACTTC
>once|TRBJ2-7|TRBV11-2|.
CASSFSGSYEQYF
TGTGCCAGCAGCTTCTCGGGCTCCTACGAGCAGTACTTC
>.|TRBJ1-2|TRBV4-1|.
CASSQEGQQANYGYTF
TGCGCCAGCAGCCAAGAGGGCCAGCAAGCTAACTATGGCTACACCTTC
>.|TRBJ2-2|TRBV11-2|TRBD1
CASSIDRGTGELFF
TGTGCCAGCAGCATAGACAGGGGAACCGGGGAGCTGTTTTTT
>once|TRBJ1-3|TRBV2|.
CASSGNRGRDTIYF
TGTGCCAGCAGTGGGAATCGTGGGCGGGACACCATATATTTT
>few|TRBJ2-7|TRBV28|.
CASSLRGRAPYEQYF
TGTGCCAGCAGTTTAAGGGGCCGTGCCCCCTACGAGCAGTACTTC
>few|TRBJ1-2|TRBV6-1|.
CASRSDRARGYTF
TGTGCCAGCAGGTCGGACAGAGCCAGAGGCTACACCTTC
>.|TRBJ1-1|TRBV7-2|TRBD1
CASSLLGQGGNTEAFF
TGTGCCAGCAGCTTACTTGGACAGGGAGGTAACACTGAAGCTTTCTTT
>.|TRBJ2-1|TRBV5-1|.
CASSLMDSSYNEQFF
TGCGCCAGCAGCTTGATGGACAGCTCCTACAATGAGCAGTTCTTC
>once|TRBJ1-2|TRBV6-5|.
CASRPTGFYGYTF
TGTGCCAGCAGGCCTACAGGGTTCTATGGCTACACCTTC
>.|TRBJ2-2|TRBV27|TRBD2
CASSLQLRLAGDNTGELFF
TGTGCCAGCAGTCTACAACTAAGACTAGCGGGGGATAACACCGGGGAGCTGTTTTTT
>once|TRBJ2-1|TRBV19|.
CASSIWAGSSYNEQFF
TGTGCCAGTAGTATCTGGGCCGGGAGTTCCTACAATGAGCAGTTCTTC
>.|TRBJ1-5|TRBV6-5|.
CASSLSSNGNQPQHF
TGTGCCAGCAGCTTAAGTAGCAATGGCAATCAGCCCCAGCATTTT
>.|TRBJ1-1|TRBV11-2|TRBD1
CASSWDRVGTEAFF
TGTGCCAGCAGCTGGGACAGGGTCGGCACTGAAGCTTTCTTT
>.|TRBJ1-2|TRBV4-2|.
CASSSPTDGYTF
TGTGCCAGCAGCTCCCCGACAGATGGCTACACCTTC
>.|TRBJ2-2|TRBV7-2|.
CASSLSGGLRELFF
TGTGCCAGCAGCTTATCGGGGGGCTTAAGGGAGCTGTTTTTT
>.|TRBJ1-2|TRBV29-1|TRBD1
CSAGDRVLGRPNYGYTF
TGCAGCGCAGGGGACAGGGTATTAGGAAGGCCTAACTATGGCTACACCTTC
>.|TRBJ1-5|TRBV5-5|TRBD1
CASSTGTANNQPQHF
TGTGCCAGCAGCACCGGGACAGCTAACAATCAGCCCCAGCATTTT
>.|TRBJ1-2|TRBV10-1|.
CASSEAADYGYTF
TGCGCCAGCAGTGAGGCTGCAGACTATGGCTACACCTTC
>.|TRBJ2-7|TRBV19|.
CASSAGPSSYEQYF
TGTGCCAGTAGTGCCGGCCCTAGCTCCTACGAGCAGTACTTC
>.|TRBJ2-7|TRBV7-2|.
CASSLLRQRAYEQYF
TGTGCCAGCAGCTTATTACGACAGCGTGCCTACGAGCAGTACTTC
>.|TRBJ1-1|TRBV21-1|.
CASSKATEEDTEAFF
TGTGCCAGCAGCAAAGCGACGGAGGAGGACACTGAAGCTTTCTTT
>.|TRBJ2-7|TRBV18|TRBD2
CASSTDGRERDEQYF
TGTGCCAGCTCTACCGACGGGCGGGAGAGAGACGAGCAGTACTTC
>.|TRBJ1-2|TRBV6-1|TRBD1
CASTEITGGAYGYTF
TGTGCCAGCACTGAGATTACAGGGGGCGCATATGGCTACACCTTC
>.|TRBJ1-2|TRBV6-1|TRBD1
CASSPSWDRGYTF
TGTGCCAGCAGTCCTAGTTGGGACAGGGGCTACACCTTC
>few|TRBJ1-2|TRBV28|TRBD1
CASSTRTGDYGYTF
TGTGCCAGCAGTACAAGGACAGGGGATTATGGCTACACCTTC
>.|TRBJ2-5|TRBV11-2|.
CASSLDRGIETQYF
TGTGCCAGCAGCTTAGACAGGGGAATTGAGACCCAGTACTTC
>.|TRBJ2-1|TRBV7-8|.
CASSLHENNVDEQFF
TGTGCCAGCAGCTTGCACGAAAACAATGTTGATGAGCAGTTCTTC
>.|TRBJ2-3|TRBV27|TRBD2
CASRGGAGDTQYF
TGTGCCAGCCGGGGGGGGGCTGGAGATACGCAGTATTTT
>.|TRBJ2-3|TRBV7-2|.
CASRGQTSTDTQYF
TGTGCCAGCAGAGGACAGACTAGCACAGATACGCAGTATTTT
>.|TRBJ2-7|TRBV19|TRBD2
CASSLGLAGYEQYF
TGTGCCAGTAGTTTGGGGCTAGCGGGGTACGAGCAGTACTTC
>.|TRBJ2-6|TRBV19|.
CASSIEGGVGANVLTF
TGTGCCAGTAGTATCGAGGGCGGCGTTGGGGCCAACGTCCTGACTTTC
>.|TRBJ1-2|TRBV2|TRBD1
CASSEVQGLYGYTF
TGTGCCAGCAGTGAAGTACAGGGGCTTTATGGCTACACCTTC
>.|TRBJ1-1|TRBV7-6|TRBD1
CASSPSPGGMNTEAFF
TGTGCCAGCAGCCCGTCTCCAGGGGGCATGAACACTGAAGCTTTCTTT
>once|TRBJ2-7|TRBV14|.
CASSPLDSYEQYF
TGTGCCAGCAGCCCCCTAGATTCCTACGAGCAGTACTTC
>.|TRBJ2-7|TRBV29-1|.
CSVEVGEYEQYF
TGCAGCGTTGAGGTGGGAGAGTACGAGCAGTACTTC
>.|TRBJ2-5|TRBV28|TRBD1
CASRDSQETQYF
TGTGCCAGCCGGGACAGCCAAGAGACCCAGTACTTC
>.|TRBJ1-1|TRBV2|.
CASSEHVGGRVGNTEAFF
TGTGCCAGCAGTGAACATGTCGGGGGGCGGGTTGGGAACACTGAAGCTTTCTTT
>once|TRBJ1-2|TRBV7-8|.
CASSSAGNYGYTF
TGTGCCAGCAGCTCCGCAGGGAACTATGGCTACACCTTC
>.|TRBJ2-3|TRBV10-1|TRBD2
CASSESILAGVPTDTQYF
TGCGCCAGCAGTGAGTCGATTCTAGCGGGAGTCCCCACAGATACGCAGTATTTT
>once|TRBJ1-2|TRBV28|.
CASVFRGNNYGYTF
TGTGCCAGTGTTTTTAGGGGAAATAACTATGGCTACACCTTC